Following are 17 T cell receptor beta chains from one sample sequenced in a study of response to subunit inactivated influenza vaccine. TCRdb re-called the RT-PCR reads through MiXCR, storing one row per CDR3 protein. The table has 600,000 to 850,000 distinct CDR3 sequences, 12% to 15% seen once. The specimen comprised PBMCs from blood, sampled around 14 days before vaccination. These receptors were collected from a man aged 50 or older who received an inactivated influenza vaccine.

This clonotype occurred a few times. The chain recombines TRBV6-1 with TRBJ2-2; D may correspond to TRBD1 or TRBD2 (5 bases each). The germline V gene has CDR1 MNHNS and CDR2 SASEGT. The CDR3 totals 13 residues. V lost 6 bases to trimming and J lost 7 bases, with 12 bases between them. CDR3 region: CASRIGEIGELFF. CDR3 coding DNA: TGTGCCAGCAGGATAGGGGAGATCGGGGAGCTGTTTTTT.

This clonotype has a handful of counts. The chain links TRBV20-1 to TRBJ2-3, with D possibly TRBD2 on 6 matching bases. The CDR3 totals 14 residues. Trimming left V 3 bases short and J 5 bases short, with 15 bases between. In germline, CDR1 is DFQATT, CDR2 SNEGSKA (reference sequence). As DNA, the CDR3 is TGCAGTGCTAGCCCTAGCGCCCGGGGAGATACGCAGTATTTT. Translating gives CSASPSARGDTQYF.

The gene calls are TRBV6-2 or TRBV6-3 and TRBJ1-1; 7 bases match TRBD1. The CDR3 totals 17 residues. CDR1 MNHEY and CDR2 SVGEGT come from the germline V gene. The V and J ends lost 6 bases and 1 base, in that order; junction bases with no gene match: 14. In DNA, the CDR3 is TGTGCCAGCAGCCGCGACAGGGCGGTGAGGGGGAACACTGAAGCTTTCTTT. Its protein is CASSRDRAVRGNTEAFF.

The chain has TRBV29-1 and TRBJ2-7, with D maybe TRBD2 (5 bases). V lost 4 bases to trimming and J lost 4 bases, with 14 bases between them. Germline CDR1 is SQVTM and CDR2 is ANQGSEA. The CDR3 runs to 13 residues. The CDR3 loop reads CSVVLLEGYEQYF. The DNA for the CDR3 is TGCAGCGTTGTTTTGCTTGAGGGTTACGAGCAGTACTTC.

This clonotype has only a few counts. This chain joins TRBV28 and TRBJ1-1; D possibly corresponds to TRBD1 (6 bases). CDR3 length: 17 residues. In germline, CDR1 is MDHEN, CDR2 SYDVKM. V lost 3 bases, J lost 0 bases, and 17 bases lay in between. Written as DNA, the CDR3 is TGTGCCAGCAGTTTTGATCTTGGGGCAGGGGTGAACACTGAAGCTTTCTTT. Protein sequence: CASSFDLGAGVNTEAFF. The full variable domain, in which reference TRBV28 and TRBJ1-1 provide the parts outside the CDR3, is DVKVTQSSRYLVKRTGEKVFLECVQDMDHENMFWYRQDPGLGLRLIYFSYDVKMKEKGDIPEGYSVSREKKERFSLILESASTNQTSMYLCASSFDLGAGVNTEAFFGQGTRLTVV.

This clonotype was recorded many times. This chain joins TRBV4-1 and TRBJ2-7, with D possibly matching TRBD2 (5 bases). The CDR3 loop spans 15 amino acids. From germline, CDR1 is MGHRA and CDR2 YSYEKL. Trimming pared 0 bases from V and 2 bases from J, leaving 11 bases between. The DNA of the CDR3 is TGCGCCAGCAGCCAAGATACCGGGAATCCCTACGAGCAGTACTTC. Translation: CASSQDTGNPYEQYF.

This clonotype was seen more than once but under ten times. CDR3 in DNA: TGTGCCACCAGTGATTCAGGGGGCCCCCACAATGAGCAGTTCTTC. Translation gives CATSDSGGPHNEQFF. The chain employs TRBV24-1 and TRBJ2-1, with 8 bases matching TRBD1. Unmatched junction bases numbered 4, after V lost 2 bases and J lost 5 bases. The CDR3 has 15 residues. Germline CDR1 is KGHDR and CDR2 is SFDVKD.

This chain joins TRBV20-1 and TRBJ2-7, with D tentatively TRBD1 (6 bases). The CDR3 runs to 15 residues. V was cut by 1 base and J by 1 base, with 14 bases left in between. Germline V gene data show CDR1 as DFQATT and CDR2 as SNEGSKA (reference sequence). As DNA, the CDR3 is TGCAGTGCTAGAGTTGGGGGCAGTCCTTCCTACGAGCAGTACTTC. Translated: CSARVGGSPSYEQYF.

Written as DNA, the CDR3 is TGTGCCAGCAGTTTATTGGACAGGGGAGGCACTGAAGCTTTCTTT. It encodes CASSLLDRGGTEAFF. This sequence joins TRBV28 and TRBJ1-1; TRBD1 matches at 9 bases. Trimming cost V 1 base and J 4 bases; bases outside gene matches: 4. Germline V lookup: CDR1 MDHEN, CDR2 SYDVKM. The CDR3 has 15 amino acids.

This clonotype was recorded a few times. V and J are TRBV4-1 and TRBJ2-1; 15 bases fit TRBD2. J lost 0 bases, V lost 4 bases, and 4 bases had no gene match. Germline V gene sequence: CDR1 MGHRA, CDR2 YSYEKL. There are 18 residues in the CDR3. The CDR3 reads CASSRGTSGGSSYNEQFF. The CDR3 bases are TGCGCCAGCAGCCGAGGGACTAGCGGGGGGAGCTCCTACAATGAGCAGTTCTTC.

The chain combines TRBV18 with TRBJ1-3; no definite D call. The germline V and J ends were trimmed by 3 bases and 2 bases, with 11 bases remaining between them. The CDR3 contains 15 residues. Germline V gene sequence: CDR1 KGHSH, CDR2 LQKENI. CDR3 nucleotide sequence: TGTGCCAGCTCACCGCGGGTCAGTCCTGGAAACACCATATATTTT. It codes for CASSPRVSPGNTIYF.

The chain carries TRBV5-1 and TRBJ1-5; 8 bases agree with TRBD1. CDR3 length: 16 residues. The V gene end was trimmed by 1 base and the J gene end by 6 bases; junction bases not matched to a gene: 9. Per the germline V gene, CDR1 is SGHRS and CDR2 is YFSETQ. The CDR3 protein is CASSLTFAGGGQPQHF. The CDR3, as DNA: TGCGCCAGCAGCTTGACCTTTGCAGGGGGCGGTCAGCCCCAGCATTTT.

CDR3 DNA sequence: TGTGCCAGCTCACTTTTACCGGGACAGGGACTCTGGGATACGCAGTATTTT. It yields the protein CASSLLPGQGLWDTQYF. This chain joins TRBV18 and TRBJ2-3; 9 positions agree with TRBD1. V shed 4 bases and J 6 bases; nucleotides not matched to a gene: 14. Germline CDR1 is KGHSH and CDR2 is LQKENI. The CDR3 runs 17 residues.

The genes are TRBV27 and TRBJ2-7, with D possibly matching TRBD2 (6 bases). The CDR3 length is 14 residues. CDR1 and CDR2 from the germline V gene are MNHEY and SMNVEV (reference sequence). V was pared by 5 bases and J by 3 bases, with 14 bases between. The CDR3 nucleotides are TGTGCCAGCAGTCCCCACCCGGGAGTCTACGAGCAGTACTTC. This encodes CASSPHPGVYEQYF.

This clonotype was recorded a few times. J is TRBJ2-1 and V is TRBV7-2, with 7 positions matching TRBD2. There are 16 residues in the CDR3. Trimming at V came to 5 bases and at J to 4 bases, leaving 11 bases not matched to a gene. CDR1 and CDR2 (germline): SGHTA, FQGNSA. CDR3 in amino acids: CASSRRAGRLYNEQFF. Written as DNA, the CDR3 is TGTGCCAGCAGCCGACGAGCGGGGAGATTATACAATGAGCAGTTCTTC.

This clonotype was recorded many times. V and J are TRBV20-1 and TRBJ2-1, with D maybe TRBD2 (6 bases). V was trimmed by 3 bases and J by 6 bases, leaving 12 bases between them. The CDR3 loop spans 13 amino acids. CDR1 is DFQATT and CDR2 is SNEGSKA in the germline V gene (reference sequence). CDR3 in amino acids: CSARPWTTNEQFF. The CDR3 DNA reads as TGCAGTGCTAGGCCTTGGACTACCAATGAGCAGTTCTTC.

This clonotype has just a few counts. The CDR3 region has the DNA TGCAGCGTTGAAAATATTCAGGGGCGAGAGACCCAGTACTTC. It translates to CSVENIQGRETQYF. The rearrangement joins TRBV29-1 to TRBJ2-5, with TRBD1 as a possible D gene (6 bases). CDR1 SQVTM and CDR2 ANQGSEA come from the germline V gene. Between the trimmed V and J ends, which lost 2 bases and 4 bases, there was a span of 14 bases. The CDR3 is 14 amino acids.